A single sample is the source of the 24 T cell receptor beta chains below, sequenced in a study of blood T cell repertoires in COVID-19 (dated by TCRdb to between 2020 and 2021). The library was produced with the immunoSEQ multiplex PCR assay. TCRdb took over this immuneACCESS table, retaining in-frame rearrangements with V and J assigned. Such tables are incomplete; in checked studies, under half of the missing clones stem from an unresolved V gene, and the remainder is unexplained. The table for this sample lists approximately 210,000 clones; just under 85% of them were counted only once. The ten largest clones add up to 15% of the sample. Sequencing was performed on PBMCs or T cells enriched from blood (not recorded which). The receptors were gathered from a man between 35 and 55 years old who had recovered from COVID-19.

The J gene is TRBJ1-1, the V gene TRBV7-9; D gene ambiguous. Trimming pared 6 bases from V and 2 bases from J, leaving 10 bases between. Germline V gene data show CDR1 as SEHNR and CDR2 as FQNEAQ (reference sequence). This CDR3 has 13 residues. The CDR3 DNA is TGTGCCAGCAGGACTAGCGGAAACACTGAAGCTTTCTTT. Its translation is CASRTSGNTEAFF.

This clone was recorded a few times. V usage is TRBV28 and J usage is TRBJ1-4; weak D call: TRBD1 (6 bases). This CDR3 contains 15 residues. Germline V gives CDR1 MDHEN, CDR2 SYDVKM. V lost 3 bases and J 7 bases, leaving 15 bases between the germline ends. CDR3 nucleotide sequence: TGTGCCAGCAGTTTGCACAGGGTAGCGGGTGAAAAACTGTTTTTT. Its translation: CASSLHRVAGEKLFF. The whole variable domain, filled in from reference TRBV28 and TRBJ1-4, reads DVKVTQSSRYLVKRTGEKVFLECVQDMDHENMFWYRQDPGLGLRLIYFSYDVKMKEKGDIPEGYSVSREKKERFSLILESASTNQTSMYLCASSLHRVAGEKLFFGSGTQLSVL.

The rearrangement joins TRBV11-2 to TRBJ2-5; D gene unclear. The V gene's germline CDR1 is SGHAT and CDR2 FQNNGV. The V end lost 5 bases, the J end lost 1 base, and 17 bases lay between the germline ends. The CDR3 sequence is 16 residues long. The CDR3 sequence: CASSPTDRWAQETQYF. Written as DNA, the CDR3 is TGTGCCAGCAGCCCTACTGACCGGTGGGCCCAAGAGACCCAGTACTTC. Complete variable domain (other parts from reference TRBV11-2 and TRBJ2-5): EAGVAQSPRYKIIEKRQSVAFWCNPISGHATLYWYQQILGQGPKLLIQFQNNGVVDDSQLPKDRFSAERLKGVDSTLKIQPAKLEDSAVYLCASSPTDRWAQETQYFGPGTRLLVL.

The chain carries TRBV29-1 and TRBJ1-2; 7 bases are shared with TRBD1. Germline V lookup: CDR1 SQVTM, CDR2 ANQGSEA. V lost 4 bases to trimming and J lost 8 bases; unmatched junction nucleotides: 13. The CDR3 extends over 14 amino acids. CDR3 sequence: CSVAGDSTLRGYTF. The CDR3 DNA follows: TGCAGCGTTGCCGGGGACAGTACCTTGAGGGGCTACACCTTC.

CDR3 in amino acids: CATRGFGRAEAFF. In nucleotides, the CDR3 is TGTGCCACCCGGGGGTTTGGCCGGGCTGAAGCTTTCTTT. The chain links TRBV24-1 to TRBJ1-1, with D perhaps TRBD1 (5 bases). There are 13 residues in the CDR3. The germline V gene encodes CDR1 KGHDR and CDR2 SFDVKD. Trimming took off 9 bases at V and 6 bases at J, with 16 bases between the two ends.

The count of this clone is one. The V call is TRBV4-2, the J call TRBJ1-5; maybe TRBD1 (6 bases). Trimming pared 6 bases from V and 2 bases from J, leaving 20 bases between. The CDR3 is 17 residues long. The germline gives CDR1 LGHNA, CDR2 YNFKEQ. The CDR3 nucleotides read TGTGCCAGCAGTCAGTACAGGGAGTCCGCGGGCAATCAGCCCCAGCATTTT. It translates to CASSQYRESAGNQPQHF.

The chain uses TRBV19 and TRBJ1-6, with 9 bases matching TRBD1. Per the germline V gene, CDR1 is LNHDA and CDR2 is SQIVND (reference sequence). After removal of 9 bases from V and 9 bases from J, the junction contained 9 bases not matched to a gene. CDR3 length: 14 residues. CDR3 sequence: CASRLQGASSPLHF. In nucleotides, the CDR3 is TGTGCCAGCCGATTACAGGGGGCGAGTTCACCCCTCCACTTT. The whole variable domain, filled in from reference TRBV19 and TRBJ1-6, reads DGGITQSPKYLFRKEGQNVTLSCEQNLNHDAMYWYRQDPGQGLRLIYYSQIVNDFQKGDIAEGYSVSREKKESFPLTVTSAQKNPTAFYLCASRLQGASSPLHFGNGTRLTVT.

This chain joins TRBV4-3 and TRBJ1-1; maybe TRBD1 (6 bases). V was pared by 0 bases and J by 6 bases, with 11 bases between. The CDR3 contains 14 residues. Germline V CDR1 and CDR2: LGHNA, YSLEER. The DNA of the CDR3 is TGCGCCAGCAGCCAAGATCTTGGACAGCCTGAAGCTTTCTTT. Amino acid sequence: CASSQDLGQPEAFF.

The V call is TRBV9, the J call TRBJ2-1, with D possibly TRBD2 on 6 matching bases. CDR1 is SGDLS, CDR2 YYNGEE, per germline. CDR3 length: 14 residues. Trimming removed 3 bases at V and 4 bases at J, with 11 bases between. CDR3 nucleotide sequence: TGTGCCAGCAGCGCCCGGGACTTATACAATGAGCAGTTCTTC. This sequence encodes CASSARDLYNEQFF. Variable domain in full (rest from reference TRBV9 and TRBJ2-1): DSGVTQTPKHLITATGQRVTLRCSPRSGDLSVYWYQQSLDQGLQFLIQYYNGEERAKGNILERFSAQQFPDLHSELNLSSLELGDSALYFCASSARDLYNEQFFGPGTRLTVL.

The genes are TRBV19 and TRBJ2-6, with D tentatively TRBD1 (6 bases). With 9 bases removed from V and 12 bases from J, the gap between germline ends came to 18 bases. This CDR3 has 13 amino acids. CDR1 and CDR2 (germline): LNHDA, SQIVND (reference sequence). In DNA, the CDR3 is TGTGCCAGCCGACAGGACGACTTAAGCGTCCTGACTTTC. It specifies CASRQDDLSVLTF. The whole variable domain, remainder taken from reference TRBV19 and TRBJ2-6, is DGGITQSPKYLFRKEGQNVTLSCEQNLNHDAMYWYRQDPGQGLRLIYYSQIVNDFQKGDIAEGYSVSREKKESFPLTVTSAQKNPTAFYLCASRQDDLSVLTFGAGSRLTVL.

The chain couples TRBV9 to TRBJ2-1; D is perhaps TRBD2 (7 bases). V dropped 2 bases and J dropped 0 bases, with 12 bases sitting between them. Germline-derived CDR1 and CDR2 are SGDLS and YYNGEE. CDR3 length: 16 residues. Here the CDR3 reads CASSVRGGSSYNEQFF. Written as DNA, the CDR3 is TGTGCCAGCAGCGTCAGGGGCGGGAGCTCCTACAATGAGCAGTTCTTC.

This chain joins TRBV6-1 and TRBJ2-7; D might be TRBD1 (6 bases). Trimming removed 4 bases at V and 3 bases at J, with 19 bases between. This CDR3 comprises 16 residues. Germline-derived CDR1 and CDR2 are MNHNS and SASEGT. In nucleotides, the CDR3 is TGTGCCAGCAGTGGGAAGTTAGCAGAACAGGGCTACGAGCAGTACTTC. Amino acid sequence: CASSGKLAEQGYEQYF.

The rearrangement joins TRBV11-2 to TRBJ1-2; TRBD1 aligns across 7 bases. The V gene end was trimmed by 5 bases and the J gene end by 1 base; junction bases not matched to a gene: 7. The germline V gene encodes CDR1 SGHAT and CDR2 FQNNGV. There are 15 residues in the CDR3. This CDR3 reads CASSPDRPLNYGYTF. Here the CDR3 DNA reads TGTGCCAGCAGCCCGGACAGGCCCCTTAACTATGGCTACACCTTC.

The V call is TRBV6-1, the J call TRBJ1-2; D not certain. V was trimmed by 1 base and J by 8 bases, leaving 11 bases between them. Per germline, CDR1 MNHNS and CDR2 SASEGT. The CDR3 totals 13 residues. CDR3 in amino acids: CASSEVGVGGYTF. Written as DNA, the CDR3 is TGTGCCAGCAGTGAAGTGGGTGTGGGCGGCTACACCTTC.

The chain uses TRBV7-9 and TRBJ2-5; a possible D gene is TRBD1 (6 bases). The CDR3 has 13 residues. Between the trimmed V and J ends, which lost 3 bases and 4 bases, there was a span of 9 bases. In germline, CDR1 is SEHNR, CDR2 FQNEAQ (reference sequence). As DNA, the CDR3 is TGTGCCAGCAGCTTTCAAGGGGGAGAGACCCAGTACTTC. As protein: CASSFQGGETQYF.

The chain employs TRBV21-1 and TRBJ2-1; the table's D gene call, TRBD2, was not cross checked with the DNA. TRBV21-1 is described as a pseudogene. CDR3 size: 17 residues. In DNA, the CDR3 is TGTGCCAGCAGCAGCACACTAGCGTTGAGCTCCTACAATGAGCAGTTCTTC. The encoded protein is CASSSTLALSSYNEQFF.

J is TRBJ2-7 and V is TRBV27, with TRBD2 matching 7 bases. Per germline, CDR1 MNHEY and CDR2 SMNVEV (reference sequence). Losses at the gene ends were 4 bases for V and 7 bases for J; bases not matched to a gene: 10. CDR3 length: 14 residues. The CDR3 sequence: CASSSRGGVREQYF. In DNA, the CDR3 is TGTGCCAGCAGTTCCCGGGGAGGGGTGCGGGAGCAGTACTTC.

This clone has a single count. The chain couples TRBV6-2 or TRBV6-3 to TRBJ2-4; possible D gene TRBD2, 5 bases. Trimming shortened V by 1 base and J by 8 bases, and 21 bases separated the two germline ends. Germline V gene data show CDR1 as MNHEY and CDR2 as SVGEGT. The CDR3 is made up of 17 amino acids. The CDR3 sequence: CASSYLRLEGAQYIQYF. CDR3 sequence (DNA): TGTGCCAGCAGTTACTTACGCCTTGAGGGCGCCCAGTACATTCAGTACTTC.

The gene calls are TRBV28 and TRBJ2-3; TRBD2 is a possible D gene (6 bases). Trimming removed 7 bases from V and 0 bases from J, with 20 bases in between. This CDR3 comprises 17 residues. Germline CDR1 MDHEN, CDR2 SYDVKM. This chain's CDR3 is CASILTGGGFSTDTQYF. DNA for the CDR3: TGTGCCAGCATTCTGACTGGGGGAGGCTTCAGCACAGATACGCAGTATTTT.

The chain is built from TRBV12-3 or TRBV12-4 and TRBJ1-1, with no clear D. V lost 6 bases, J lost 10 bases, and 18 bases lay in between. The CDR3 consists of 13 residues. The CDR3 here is CASSHPKEAGAFF. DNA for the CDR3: TGTGCCAGCAGCCACCCGAAGGAGGCAGGAGCTTTCTTT.

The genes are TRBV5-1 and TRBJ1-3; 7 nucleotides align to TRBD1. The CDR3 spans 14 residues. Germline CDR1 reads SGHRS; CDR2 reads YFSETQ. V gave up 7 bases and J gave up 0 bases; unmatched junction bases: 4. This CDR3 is CASSQGFSGNTIYF. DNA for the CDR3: TGCGCCAGCTCACAGGGGTTCTCTGGAAACACCATATATTTT.

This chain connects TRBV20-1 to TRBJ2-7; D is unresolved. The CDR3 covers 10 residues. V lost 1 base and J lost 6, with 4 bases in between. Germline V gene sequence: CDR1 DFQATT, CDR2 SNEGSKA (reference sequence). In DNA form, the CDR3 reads TGCAGTGCTAGAGGGGCCGAGCAGTACTTC. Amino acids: CSARGAEQYF.

CDR3 sequence reads: CASSFSSSGSEQYF. CDR3 nucleotides: TGTGCCAGCAGCTTCTCATCCTCGGGTTCCGAGCAGTACTTC. V usage is TRBV5-4 and J usage is TRBJ2-7; D is unresolved. Trimming left V 2 bases short and J 6 bases short, with 15 bases between. This CDR3 has 14 residues. CDR1 is SGHNT, CDR2 YYREEE, per germline (reference sequence).

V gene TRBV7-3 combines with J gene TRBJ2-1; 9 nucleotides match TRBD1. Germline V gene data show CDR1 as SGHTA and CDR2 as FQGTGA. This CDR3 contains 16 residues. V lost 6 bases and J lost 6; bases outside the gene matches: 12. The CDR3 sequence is CASRSGQGKLGNEQFF. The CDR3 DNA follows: TGTGCCAGCAGATCGGGACAGGGTAAATTAGGCAATGAGCAGTTCTTC.